These 14 T cell receptor beta chains originate from one sample sequenced in a study of blood T cell repertoires in COVID-19. Only in-frame clones appear in the TCRdb table, and some are missing; sequencing was by immunoSEQ multiplex PCR. The table has about 220,000 clones, 65% to 85% seen once. The specimen sequenced was PBMCs or T cells enriched from blood (not recorded which). These receptors all come from a woman aged 55-75 years who had recovered from COVID-19.

This clone has a single count. The chain employs TRBV14 and TRBJ1-2; the match to TRBD1 covers 7 bases. The CDR3 runs 15 residues. The V segment lost 2 bases and the J segment 2 bases; nucleotides outside the gene matches: 5. Germline loops: CDR1 SGHDN, CDR2 FVKESK. The CDR3 sequence is CASSQKGQENYGYTF. CDR3 DNA: TGTGCCAGCAGCCAAAAAGGACAGGAAAACTATGGCTACACCTTC.

The rearrangement uses TRBV29-1 and TRBJ1-1, with D unresolved. This CDR3 region has 12 residues. Germline-derived CDR1 and CDR2 are SQVTM and ANQGSEA. Trimming pared 4 bases from V and 1 base from J, leaving 7 bases between. CDR3 residues: CSVGTGNTEAFF. The CDR3 DNA is TGCAGCGTTGGGACTGGGAACACTGAAGCTTTCTTT.

This rearrangement joins TRBV10-3 to TRBJ1-5; D is perhaps TRBD1 (5 bases). V was shortened by 1 base and J by 5 bases, with 9 bases between the two germline ends. CDR1 and CDR2 (germline): ENHRY, SYGVKD. The CDR3 contains 14 residues. Here the CDR3 reads CAISEWGDHQPQHF. The CDR3 DNA reads TGTGCCATCAGTGAGTGGGGGGATCATCAGCCCCAGCATTTT.

The rearrangement uses TRBV7-2 and TRBJ2-3; D perhaps matches TRBD1 (6 bases). Germline assignment: CDR1 SGHTA and CDR2 FQGNSA. V lost 2 bases to trimming and J lost 2 bases, with 11 bases between them. The CDR3 has 15 amino acids. This CDR3 reads CASSLSGDSTDTQYF. In nucleotides, the CDR3 is TGTGCCAGCAGCTTATCAGGGGATTCCACAGATACGCAGTATTTT.

V usage is TRBV30 and J usage is TRBJ2-1; TRBD2 aligns across 10 bases. The CDR3 length is 15 residues. V shed 0 bases and J 7 bases; nucleotides not matched to a gene: 6. Germline CDR1 reads GTSNPN; CDR2 reads SVGIG (reference sequence). CDR3 coding DNA: TGTGCCTGGAGTGTACTGGGACTAGCGTCAAATGAGCAGTTCTTC. Its translation: CAWSVLGLASNEQFF.

The chain is built from TRBV6-5 and TRBJ1-4; tentative D call: TRBD1 (6 bases). The V gene's germline CDR1 is MNHEY and CDR2 SVGAGI. The CDR3 is 14 amino acids. The ends were cut back, 6 bases at V and 8 bases at J, with 16 bases in the middle. This CDR3 reads CASRKQGREEKLFF. The DNA of the CDR3 is TGTGCCAGCAGGAAACAGGGTCGGGAAGAAAAACTGTTTTTT.

The chain recombines TRBV11-2 with TRBJ2-1, with 7 bases identical to TRBD1. The CDR3 is 15 amino acids. CDR1 is SGHAT, CDR2 FQNNGV, per germline. V dropped 5 bases and J dropped 10; count of bases not matched to a gene: 14. DNA for the CDR3: TGTGCCAGCAGCCCCAGACAGGGTCGTTGGTTAGAGCAGTTCTTC. Amino acids: CASSPRQGRWLEQFF.

This chain connects TRBV18 to TRBJ2-3; D may be TRBD1 (6 bases). CDR3 length: 14 amino acids. The V end lost 3 bases, the J end lost 6 bases, and 13 bases lay between the germline ends. CDR1 is KGHSH and CDR2 is LQKENI in the germline V gene. This chain's CDR3 is CASSPSAQGDTQYF. The CDR3, as DNA: TGTGCCAGCTCACCGTCGGCCCAGGGGGATACGCAGTATTTT.

The V gene is TRBV6-6, the J gene TRBJ1-2, with 8 bases fitting TRBD1. Germline V gene lookup returns CDR1 MNHNY and CDR2 SVGAGI (reference sequence). This CDR3 has 14 residues. V lost 4 bases, J lost 7 bases, and 8 bases stayed unmatched. The CDR3 loop is CASSFKQGGVGYTF. DNA for the CDR3: TGTGCCAGCAGTTTCAAACAGGGGGGGGTTGGCTACACCTTC.

The J gene is TRBJ2-2, the V gene TRBV29-1; a possible D gene is TRBD1 (7 bases). Trimming stripped 3 bases from V and 5 bases from J, with 16 bases between. CDR1 is SQVTM, CDR2 ANQGSEA, per germline. The CDR3 sequence is 15 residues long. The CDR3 protein is CSVEAVPGGTGELFF. The CDR3 coding sequence is TGCAGCGTTGAGGCCGTGCCAGGGGGGACCGGGGAGCTGTTTTTT.

The chain carries TRBV7-2 and TRBJ2-7; 8 nucleotides align to TRBD2. CDR1 and CDR2 (germline): SGHTA, FQGNSA. This CDR3 spans 16 amino acids. Germline trimming cut 0 bases from V and 3 bases from J; bases unmatched to any gene: 7. The CDR3 protein is CASSLAASGSYYEQYF. The DNA for the CDR3 is TGTGCCAGCAGCTTAGCAGCTAGCGGGTCGTACTACGAGCAGTACTTC.

This chain links TRBV5-1 with TRBJ1-2; the D gene is possibly TRBD1 (5 bases). Trimming took off 0 bases at V and 7 bases at J, with 10 bases between the two ends. The CDR3 runs to 13 residues. Germline lookup yields CDR1 SGHRS and CDR2 YFSETQ. Here the CDR3 DNA reads TGCGCCAGCAGCTTGGTAGGGGTTGGTGGCTACACCTTC. As protein: CASSLVGVGGYTF.

V and J are TRBV7-2 and TRBJ1-1; D remains ambiguous. V shed 1 base and J shed 4 bases, with 19 bases lying between them. Germline-derived CDR1 and CDR2 are SGHTA and FQGNSA. This CDR3 is built from 17 residues. CDR3 nucleotides: TGTGCCAGCAGCTTAGGGGTTGCCGGGAGTGGTCGCACTGAAGCTTTCTTT. Amino acid sequence: CASSLGVAGSGRTEAFF.

V usage is TRBV19 and J usage is TRBJ1-1; TRBD1 is a possible D gene (5 bases). CDR1 LNHDA and CDR2 SQIVND come from the germline V gene (reference sequence). Trimming took off 7 bases at V and 4 bases at J, with 16 bases between the two ends. The CDR3 consists of 14 residues. This CDR3 is CASTLAGGGTEAFF. CDR3 nucleotides: TGTGCCAGTACCCTGGCGGGGGGAGGCACTGAAGCTTTCTTT.